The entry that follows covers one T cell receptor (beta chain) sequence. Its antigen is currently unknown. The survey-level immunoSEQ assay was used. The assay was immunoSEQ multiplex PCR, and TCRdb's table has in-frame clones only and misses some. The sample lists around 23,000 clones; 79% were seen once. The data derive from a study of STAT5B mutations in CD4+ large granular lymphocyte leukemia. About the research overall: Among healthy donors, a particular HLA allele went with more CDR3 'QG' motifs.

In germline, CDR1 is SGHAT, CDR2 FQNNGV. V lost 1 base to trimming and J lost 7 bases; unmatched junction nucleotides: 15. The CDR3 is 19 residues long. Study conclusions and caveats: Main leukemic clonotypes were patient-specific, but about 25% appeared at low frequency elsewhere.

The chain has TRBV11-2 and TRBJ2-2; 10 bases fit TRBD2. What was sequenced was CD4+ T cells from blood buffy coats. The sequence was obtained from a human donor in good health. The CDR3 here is CASSLVRGSGRVRGGELFF. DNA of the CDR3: TGTGCCAGCAGCTTAGTCCGTGGAAGCGGGAGGGTGAGGGGCGGGGAGCTGTTTTTT. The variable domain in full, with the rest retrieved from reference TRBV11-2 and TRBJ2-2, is EAGVAQSPRYKIIEKRQSVAFWCNPISGHATLYWYQQILGQGPKLLIQFQNNGVVDDSQLPKDRFSAERLKGVDSTLKIQPAKLEDSAVYLCASSLVRGSGRVRGGELFFGEGSRLTVL.